One and the same sample provided the 17 T cell receptor beta chains below, sequenced in a study of beta chain features in type 1 diabetes. Of the isolated RNA, all was reverse transcribed, and so the sequenced material was expressed TCRB transcripts. Only in-frame clones appear in the TCRdb table, and some are missing; sequencing was by immunoSEQ multiplex PCR. Of 150,000 to 190,000 clones in the sample, approximately 8.1% were seen once. Material: central memory CD4+ T cells from blood. The receptors come from a man between 18 and 29 years old in good health.

The chain employs TRBV2 and TRBJ1-1; TRBD1 matches 8 bases. The V segment lost 7 bases and the J segment 1 base; nucleotides outside the gene matches: 5. The germline V gene has CDR1 SNHLY and CDR2 FYNNEI. CDR3 length: 14 amino acids. CDR3 bases: TGTGCCAGCACCGCGGGACAGGCGAACACTGAAGCTTTCTTT. This gives the protein CASTAGQANTEAFF.

The chain employs TRBV19 and TRBJ1-4, with D uncertain. Germline V lookup: CDR1 LNHDA, CDR2 SQIVND (reference sequence). Trimming left V 7 bases short and J 5 bases short, with 14 bases between. The CDR3 is 14 residues long. CDR3 region: CASNPADSNEKLFF. The CDR3 DNA reads TGTGCCAGTAACCCCGCGGATTCCAATGAAAAACTGTTTTTT.

The chain combines TRBV11-1 with TRBJ1-6, with D perhaps TRBD1 (5 bases). The CDR3 spans 13 residues. Deletions cut 5 bases from V and 7 bases from J, with 9 bases between. Germline CDR1 SGHAT, CDR2 FQDESV (reference sequence). CDR3 sequence (DNA): TGTGCCAGCAGCGTTCGACAGAATTCACCCCTCCACTTT. Protein product: CASSVRQNSPLHF. Complete variable domain (other parts from reference TRBV11-1 and TRBJ1-6): EAEVAQSPRYKITEKSQAVAFWCDPISGHATLYWYRQILGQGPELLVQFQDESVVDDSQLPKDRFSAERLKGVDSTLKIQPAELGDSAMYLCASSVRQNSPLHFGNGTRLTVT.

The CDR3 DNA is TGTGCCAGCAGTGTGGGACAGGGAGGGACTGAAGCTTTCTTT. As protein: CASSVGQGGTEAFF. V usage is TRBV2 and J usage is TRBJ1-1; 9 nucleotides agree with TRBD1. Germline CDR1 is SNHLY and CDR2 is FYNNEI. J gave up 5 bases and V 4 bases, and 5 bases lay outside the gene matches. This CDR3 has 14 residues.

The chain uses TRBV5-1 and TRBJ2-7; TRBD1 is a possible D gene (6 bases). Germline CDR1 reads SGHRS; CDR2 reads YFSETQ. The CDR3 has 15 amino acids. The V end lost 0 bases, the J end lost 0 bases, and 10 bases lay between the germline ends. In nucleotides, the CDR3 is TGCGCCAGCAGCTTGGGGCCAGGGGACTCCTACGAGCAGTACTTC. Protein: CASSLGPGDSYEQYF.

This clone was detected ten times or more. The chain joins TRBV5-1 to TRBJ2-6; D is perhaps TRBD2 (5 bases). The CDR3 length is 13 residues. Germline CDR1 SGHRS, CDR2 YFSETQ. V dropped 5 bases and J dropped 4 bases, with 7 bases sitting between them. CDR3 DNA: TGCGCCAGCAGTGTAGCGGGGGCCAACGTCCTGACTTTC. Residues: CASSVAGANVLTF.

The chain uses TRBV7-2 and TRBJ2-2, with D uncertain. The CDR3 length is 14 residues. Germline-derived CDR1 and CDR2 are SGHTA and FQGNSA. The V and J ends lost 2 bases and 6 bases respectively, with 10 bases between them. The DNA for the CDR3 is TGTGCCAGCAGCTTAAATTTACGGGCCGGGGAGCTGTTTTTT. This sequence encodes CASSLNLRAGELFF.

The chain links TRBV5-6 to TRBJ2-7, with D unclear. In germline, CDR1 is SGHDT, CDR2 YYEEEE. The CDR3 length is 14 residues. Trimming took 2 bases from V and 2 from J, leaving 11 bases between them. The DNA for the CDR3 is TGTGCCAGCAGCTTCGGCGGAGAGACCTACGAGCAGTACTTC. It codes for CASSFGGETYEQYF.

This clone was detected a few times. The chain carries TRBV18 and TRBJ2-7; TRBD1 might be the D (5 bases). Germline CDR1 is KGHSH and CDR2 is LQKENI. The CDR3 runs 13 residues. Trimming took 3 bases from V and 6 from J, leaving 12 bases between them. CDR3 region: CASSPDNQGEQYF. The CDR3 nucleotides read TGTGCCAGCTCACCGGATAACCAGGGCGAGCAGTACTTC. The whole variable domain, filled in from reference TRBV18 and TRBJ2-7, reads NAGVMQNPRHLVRRRGQEARLRCSPMKGHSHVYWYRQLPEEGLKFMVYLQKENIIDESGMPKERFSAEFPKEGPSILRIQQVVRGDSAAYFCASSPDNQGEQYFGPGTRLTVT.

The chain couples TRBV5-1 to TRBJ2-7; 7 bases fit TRBD1. CDR1 and CDR2 (germline): SGHRS, YFSETQ. Unmatched junction bases numbered 16, after V lost 4 bases and J lost 0 bases. This CDR3 spans 18 amino acids. CDR3 sequence: CASSEAGTAPHFSYEQYF. CDR3 nucleotides: TGCGCCAGCAGCGAGGCCGGGACAGCTCCCCACTTCTCCTACGAGCAGTACTTC.

V usage is TRBV7-9 and J usage is TRBJ2-7, with 9 bases lining up with TRBD1. Trimming cost V 1 base and J 3 bases; bases outside gene matches: 7. This CDR3 comprises 16 residues. Germline CDR1 is SEHNR and CDR2 is FQNEAQ (reference sequence). The CDR3 loop reads CASSLGLGTGNYEQYF. The CDR3 region has the DNA TGTGCCAGCAGCTTAGGGTTAGGGACAGGGAACTACGAGCAGTACTTC.

This clone has more than one count but fewer than ten. The J gene is TRBJ2-2, the V gene TRBV7-9; 8 bases map to TRBD2. CDR3 length: 15 residues. The V gene's germline CDR1 is SEHNR and CDR2 FQNEAQ (reference sequence). V gave up 5 bases and J gave up 3 bases; unmatched junction bases: 5. Here the CDR3 DNA reads TGTGCCAGCAGCCGGGGGGGGGCCGACACCGGGGAGCTGTTTTTT. Translating gives CASSRGGADTGELFF.

This clone was observed a few times. The V and J genes are TRBV7-2 and TRBJ2-6; 12 nucleotides match TRBD2. The CDR3 contains 18 residues. In germline, CDR1 is SGHTA, CDR2 FQGNSA. Losses at the gene ends were 5 bases for V and 1 base for J; bases not matched to a gene: 6. CDR3 residues: CASSLTSGRSSGANVLTF. The CDR3, as DNA: TGTGCCAGCAGCCTAACTAGCGGGAGGTCATCTGGGGCCAACGTCCTGACTTTC.

This clone was seen a handful of times. One end of the junction varies from germline; a read error may be responsible. The same CDR3 arises from other DNA sequences in this sample as well. This chain connects TRBV30 to TRBJ2-5, with D unclear. This CDR3 comprises 14 residues. Germline V lookup: CDR1 GTSNPN, CDR2 SVGIG (reference sequence). The chain's CDR3 is CAWRPHTGAEIQYF. CDR3 in DNA: TGTGCCTGGAGGCCACATACCGGCGCGGAGATCCAGTACTTC.

This clone showed up many times. The V call is TRBV9, the J call TRBJ1-2, with 8 positions matching TRBD1. Looked up from germline, CDR1 is SGDLS and CDR2 is YYNGEE. Unmatched junction bases numbered 6, after V lost 3 bases and J lost 8 bases. CDR3 length equals 13 residues. The CDR3 loop is CASSAGQGVGYTF. The CDR3 DNA is TGTGCCAGCAGCGCCGGACAGGGCGTGGGCTACACCTTC.

This clone was picked up a small number of times. The rearrangement joins TRBV11-3 to TRBJ2-1; no clear D gene. The CDR3 length is 14 residues. The germline V and J ends were trimmed by 1 base and 4 bases, with 8 bases remaining between them. In germline, CDR1 is SGHNT, CDR2 YENEEA. CDR3: CASSLASMYNEQFF. The CDR3 bases are TGTGCCAGCAGCTTAGCCTCTATGTACAATGAGCAGTTCTTC.

The rearrangement joins TRBV6-5 to TRBJ1-4; perhaps TRBD1 as D (6 bases). This CDR3 has 15 amino acids. Germline V gives CDR1 MNHEY, CDR2 SVGAGI. The ends were cut back, 6 bases at V and 8 bases at J, with 19 bases in the middle. CDR3 in amino acids: CASSKSTGMGEKLFF. CDR3 in DNA: TGTGCCAGCAGCAAATCGACAGGAATGGGGGAAAAACTGTTTTTT.